The clone carrying this T cell receptor (beta chain) has more than one count but fewer than ten. Next came a second PCR, run for about 7 to 12 cycles, which used a sample-barcoded 5' primer along with a J-beta primer mix. One entry per CDR3 protein, called by TCRdb with MiXCR from the 5' RACE reads. The repertoire holds over 750,000 distinct CDR3 sequences, 20% to 30% seen once, with more than 8.5% in the top ten. V lost 4 bases to trimming and J lost 0 bases; unmatched junction nucleotides: 18. The CDR3 is made up of 20 amino acids. Germline V gene data show CDR1 as ENHRY and CDR2 as SYGVKD. The record originates from a study of blood T cells in healthy people across ages. In terms of origin and age, donors were healthy Caucasian individuals from Russia aged roughly 6 to 95. The same sample was also studied in work on T cells of mothers and their children. According to that study: In the second PCR, M1S primer introduced barcodes and 2-4 random bases. The data showed no persistent microchimeric T cell clones.

The sequencing input was blood. V and J are TRBV10-3 and TRBJ2-1; 7 bases align to TRBD2. The sequence derives from a boy aged 5-17 years in good health. CDR3 nucleotide sequence: TGTGCCATCAGTGTATCGGTAGCGGGTCGTTCCCAAAGCTCCTACAATGAGCAGTTCTTC. Amino acid sequence: CAISVSVAGRSQSSYNEQFF.